This T cell receptor beta chain appears in the sequencing data of a study of response to subunit inactivated influenza vaccine (dated by TCRdb to 2016 to 2019). Study-level background: To follow how T cells responded to a trivalent subunit inactivated influenza vaccine, the researchers relied on deep quantitative profiling of the T cell receptor repertoire.

Including the terminal cysteine and phenylalanine, the CDR3 comprises 14 residues. The sequence is cut down to CDR3 DNA, 42 bases in frame from base 1. Unmatched junction bases come to 3, with V trimmed by 4 bases and J by 4 bases. Remarks on this clonotype: The antigen this receptor binds is unknown. Base qualities are missing; no much larger clone stands one base away.

Library creation used RT-PCR. The sample was run on an Illumina HiSeq 2500. In TCRdb, the public reads were trimmed at Q25 with fastp and aligned with MiXCR, with productive beta chains retained. All rows with the same CDR3 protein become a single entry with the most common DNA and genes. Within this sample are about 500,000 distinct CDR3 sequences, with 16% of them counted one time only. 3% of the sample belongs to the ten largest clones. Here is what the overall study found, with its caveats: The authors proposed that each seasonal influenza vaccination may bring in only a limited number of new T cells.

The chain links TRBV12-3 or TRBV12-4 with TRBJ2-2; 7 bases in the middle match TRBD2. Source: CD4+ T cells sorted from PBMCs, taken less than 30 months after vaccination. This clonotype originated in a man between 50 and 69 years old who received an inactivated influenza vaccine. Donor details come from another sample of the same person, matched by shared clones. The bases are TGTGCCAGCAGTTCCCTAGCGGCCACCGGGGAGCTGTTTTTT. Protein translation: CASSSLAATGELFF.